The entry below gives a single T cell receptor (beta chain) sequence along with its context. Its target is unknown. This sample is drawn from a study of molecular identifiers for immune sequencing clone quantification. Broader study findings: Whereas naive cells kept under 1% of molecules in clones above 20 RNA copies, such clones held over 97% in effectors. In a background of about a million naive cells, spiked Jurkat TCR RNA from one cell was reportedly detectable.

Each CDR3 protein gets one entry after TCRdb re-called the PCR reads with MiXCR. Of about 510,000 distinct CDR3 sequences listed, 20% to 25% are singletons. Per germline, CDR1 MNHEY and CDR2 SVGAGI. There are 11 residues in the CDR3. Trimming shortened V by 6 bases and J by 6 bases, and 8 bases separated the two germline ends. It was from approximately 22,000 to 940,000 sorted cells, with 10%, 30% or 50% RNA, that naive CD8 libraries came. The authors sorted naive CD8 T cells as CD8+CD4-CCR7+CD45RA+. The clonotype originates from a human donor in good health. Some libraries in this study had Jurkat cell RNA spiked in. The chain combines TRBV6-5 with TRBJ1-1; no reliable D call. Input material: naive CD8+ T cells from blood, with Jurkat cell RNA spiked in. The subset here: FACS-sorted CD8+CD4-CCR7+CD45RA+ naive T cells. The CDR3 protein is CASSDWSEAFF. The CDR3 DNA reads TGTGCCAGCAGCGACTGGTCTGAAGCTTTCTTT.